Reported below is one TCR beta chain. Clones were read by immunoSEQ multiplex PCR, and TCRdb kept only the in-frame ones, dropping some. Among about 310,000 clones, 70% to 90% were seen once, and the ten largest hold more than 2%. The data are from a study of blood T cell repertoires in COVID-19. Study-wide context: The United States, Italy and Spain were the sources of the acute and convalescent COVID-19 samples.

The germline V gene has CDR1 LGHNA and CDR2 YNFKEQ. Trimming cost V 3 bases and J 0 bases, with 9 bases left between them. This CDR3 is built from 14 residues. Researchers sorted participants into cohorts using their self-reported clinical history. The receptor was derived from a man younger than 45 who had recovered from COVID-19. The sequenced material came from PBMCs or T cells enriched from blood (not recorded which). The chain couples TRBV4-2 to TRBJ2-7, with a possible D match to TRBD2 (5 bases). The CDR3 DNA is TGTGCCAGCAGCCAGGCTCGGGACTCCTACGAGCAGTACTTC. This sequence encodes CASSQARDSYEQYF.